Listed here are 24 T cell receptor beta chains from one sample, sequenced in a study of T cell changes during pregnancy in multiple sclerosis (dated by TCRdb to about 2019). The protocol used for the library was the immunoSEQ multiplex PCR assay. What TCRdb holds here is the immuneACCESS table cut down to in-frame rearrangements. Part of the clones is not present; checked against another copy, under half of the missing clones reflect an unresolved V gene, and the others are unexplained. Within this sample are 30,000 or so clones, with more than 70% of them counted one time only. 8% to 9.5% of the sample lies in the top ten. The specimen was CD8+ T cells from peripheral blood mononuclear cells, collected after pregnancy. The receptor source for this set is a female donor with multiple sclerosis, enrolled in a pregnancy study.

The V and J genes are TRBV4-2 and TRBJ2-1; 8 bases are shared with TRBD2. J gave up 5 bases and V 0 bases, and 9 bases lay outside the gene matches. Germline values: CDR1 LGHNA, CDR2 YNFKEQ. There are 17 residues in the CDR3. Here the CDR3 reads CASSQDLGLAPDNEQFF. CDR3 bases: TGTGCCAGCAGCCAAGATCTCGGACTAGCCCCAGACAATGAGCAGTTCTTC.

The chain carries TRBV29-1 and TRBJ1-2; D remains ambiguous. This CDR3 spans 13 amino acids. The V gene lost 7 bases and the J gene lost 0 bases, with 12 bases spanning the gap. The germline V gene encodes CDR1 SQVTM and CDR2 ANQGSEA. The CDR3 DNA follows: TGCAGCGCCTACAGTTCAACTAACTATGGCTACACCTTC. Translation gives CSAYSSTNYGYTF.

The chain is built from TRBV5-1 and TRBJ2-2, with unresolved D. Germline values: CDR1 SGHRS, CDR2 YFSETQ. The ends were cut back, 4 bases at V and 3 bases at J, with 10 bases in the middle. This CDR3 spans 14 amino acids. DNA for the CDR3: TGCGCCAGCAGCCCGGCTAGATACACCGGGGAGCTGTTTTTT. Translating it yields CASSPARYTGELFF.

The chain carries TRBV5-1 and TRBJ2-7, with D unclear. V lost 3 bases and J 3 bases, leaving 10 bases between the germline ends. There are 13 residues in the CDR3. Germline V gene data show CDR1 as SGHRS and CDR2 as YFSETQ. The DNA of the CDR3 is TGCGCCAGCAGCTCGGCCACGGGCTACGAGCAGTACTTC. It is translated as CASSSATGYEQYF. Together with reference TRBV5-1 and TRBJ2-7, the CDR3 gives the full variable domain: KAGVTQTPRYLIKTRGQQVTLSCSPISGHRSVSWYQQTPGQGLQFLFEYFSETQRNKGNFPGRFSGRQFSNSRSEMNVSTLELGDSALYLCASSSATGYEQYFGPGTRLTVT.

The CDR3 loop is CASSPGRGGYEQYF. In DNA form, the CDR3 reads TGTGCCAGCAGCCCGGGGCGGGGGGGCTACGAGCAGTACTTC. V usage is TRBV13 and J usage is TRBJ2-7; 9 nucleotides line up with TRBD2. CDR1 PRHDT and CDR2 FYEKMQ come from the germline V gene (reference sequence). This CDR3 has 14 residues. After removal of 5 bases from V and 3 bases from J, the junction contained 5 bases not matched to a gene.

CDR3 sequence reads: CASSDSPSSGEANEQFF. The DNA of the CDR3 is TGTGCCAGCAGTGACTCGCCTTCTAGCGGGGAGGCGAATGAGCAGTTCTTC. The chain joins TRBV6-4 to TRBJ2-1; TRBD2 aligns across 9 bases. The V gene end was trimmed by 0 bases and the J gene end by 7 bases; junction bases not matched to a gene: 10. The CDR3 extends over 17 amino acids. Germline CDR1 is MRHNA and CDR2 is SNTAGT.

The V call is TRBV9, the J call TRBJ2-3; D is possibly TRBD2 (5 bases). This CDR3 contains 14 residues. In germline, CDR1 is SGDLS, CDR2 YYNGEE. Trimming pared 0 bases from V and 6 bases from J, leaving 11 bases between. The CDR3 protein is CASSVATRADTQYF. CDR3 nucleotides: TGTGCCAGCAGCGTAGCTACTAGGGCGGATACGCAGTATTTT.

V usage is TRBV5-5 and J usage is TRBJ2-3; 7 bases line up with TRBD1. The CDR3 consists of 16 residues. Trimming removed 4 bases from V and 6 bases from J; junction bases left unmatched: 14. Germline V gene sequence: CDR1 SGHKS, CDR2 YYEKEE (reference sequence). CDR3: CASSERPGQRLDTQYF. CDR3 DNA: TGTGCCAGCAGCGAGAGACCGGGACAGAGGTTGGATACGCAGTATTTT.

The chain combines TRBV6-5 with TRBJ2-7; 9 bases map to TRBD1. CDR1 is MNHEY and CDR2 is SVGAGI in the germline V gene. The CDR3 runs 15 residues. The V segment lost 5 bases and the J segment 2 bases; nucleotides outside the gene matches: 7. DNA of the CDR3: TGTGCCAGCAGTACGGACAGGGGCGCTCCCTACGAGCAGTACTTC. Translation gives CASSTDRGAPYEQYF.

The chain couples TRBV15 to TRBJ1-1; TRBD1 is a possible D gene (5 bases). The CDR3 covers 15 residues. The V end was cut by 0 bases, the J end by 3 bases, with 11 bases between. The V gene's germline CDR1 is LNHNV and CDR2 YYDKDF (reference sequence). This CDR3 reads CATSRDLWGYTEAFF. In DNA, the CDR3 is TGTGCCACCAGCAGAGATCTTTGGGGCTACACTGAAGCTTTCTTT.

The genes are TRBV6-5 and TRBJ2-7; D is possibly TRBD1 (6 bases). This CDR3 has 15 amino acids. Trimming cost V 6 bases and J 5 bases, with 20 bases left between them. The germline gives CDR1 MNHEY, CDR2 SVGAGI. CDR3 in amino acids: CASSSRQERWDEQYF. In DNA form, the CDR3 reads TGTGCCAGCAGCTCCCGACAGGAGAGGTGGGACGAGCAGTACTTC.

The chain joins TRBV13 to TRBJ2-5; maybe TRBD2 (6 bases). The CDR3 totals 11 residues. Germline CDR1 is PRHDT and CDR2 is FYEKMQ (reference sequence). V lost 3 bases to trimming and J lost 9 bases, with 8 bases between them. The CDR3 protein is CASSLREAQYF. The CDR3 DNA reads TGTGCCAGCAGCTTGAGGGAGGCCCAGTACTTC.

The chain links TRBV5-6 to TRBJ1-2; D call uncertain. The CDR3 totals 13 residues. In germline, CDR1 is SGHDT, CDR2 YYEEEE. V lost 0 bases to trimming and J lost 5 bases, with 8 bases between them. CDR3 residues: CASSLEAEYGYTF. In DNA form, the CDR3 reads TGTGCCAGCAGCTTGGAAGCGGAGTATGGCTACACCTTC.

This CDR3 reads CASSILEGLTNQPQHF. For the CDR3, the DNA is TGTGCCAGTAGTATTCTCGAGGGTCTTACTAATCAGCCCCAGCATTTT. The chain employs TRBV19 and TRBJ1-5, with D uncertain. The V gene's germline CDR1 is LNHDA and CDR2 SQIVND (reference sequence). The CDR3 has 16 residues. V was clipped by 3 bases and J by 4 bases, with 16 bases between them.

The chain links TRBV6-5 to TRBJ1-1; D is uncertain. V was clipped by 6 bases and J by 5 bases, with 13 bases between them. The germline CDR1 and CDR2 sequences are MNHEY and SVGAGI. There are 13 residues in the CDR3. The CDR3 sequence is CASSLYMRTEAFF. CDR3 nucleotide sequence: TGTGCCAGCAGCCTTTACATGAGGACTGAAGCTTTCTTT.

This clone showed up just a few times. The chain links TRBV7-6 to TRBJ1-2; D gene ambiguous. The V end lost 3 bases, the J end lost 10 bases, and 15 bases lay between the germline ends. CDR3 length: 13 residues. In germline, CDR1 is SGHVS, CDR2 FNYEAQ. The CDR3 sequence is CASSLGRAAHYTF. The CDR3 DNA reads TGTGCCAGCAGCTTGGGGAGGGCAGCCCACTACACCTTC.

The rearrangement uses TRBV7-3 and TRBJ1-2; tentatively, D is TRBD1 (5 bases). Germline V gives CDR1 SGHTA, CDR2 FQGTGA. V dropped 2 bases and J dropped 6 bases, with 16 bases sitting between them. The length of the CDR3 is 15 residues. The CDR3 bases are TGTGCCAGCAGCTTAGTGGGGGGAGGTCAAAATGGCTACACCTTC. It encodes CASSLVGGGQNGYTF.

The chain joins TRBV19 to TRBJ1-1; 7 bases match TRBD1. From germline, CDR1 is LNHDA and CDR2 SQIVND (reference sequence). The CDR3 is 14 residues long. V shed 7 bases and J 1 base; nucleotides not matched to a gene: 6. The CDR3 loop is CASTLTGWNTEAFF. CDR3 DNA: TGTGCCAGTACCTTGACAGGGTGGAACACTGAAGCTTTCTTT. The variable domain in full, with the rest retrieved from reference TRBV19 and TRBJ1-1, is DGGITQSPKYLFRKEGQNVTLSCEQNLNHDAMYWYRQDPGQGLRLIYYSQIVNDFQKGDIAEGYSVSREKKESFPLTVTSAQKNPTAFYLCASTLTGWNTEAFFGQGTRLTVV.

This clone was seen only a few times. This chain uses TRBV30 with TRBJ2-3; D perhaps matches TRBD2 (6 bases). V lost 0 bases and J 3 bases, leaving 10 bases between the germline ends. Germline assignment: CDR1 GTSNPN and CDR2 SVGIG (reference sequence). CDR3 size: 14 residues. This chain's CDR3 is CAWSVAGPTDTQYF. As DNA, the CDR3 is TGTGCCTGGAGTGTGGCGGGGCCGACAGATACGCAGTATTTT.

V gene TRBV5-6 combines with J gene TRBJ1-4, with D perhaps matching TRBD1 (6 bases). Trimming removed 1 base at V and 7 bases at J, with 20 bases between. Germline V gene lookup returns CDR1 SGHDT and CDR2 YYEEEE. The CDR3 has 17 amino acids. The CDR3 DNA is TGTGCCAGCAGCTTGTCAGGGGTTTTTTCATGGGGTGAAAAACTGTTTTTT. Encoded protein: CASSLSGVFSWGEKLFF.

This rearrangement joins TRBV5-1 to TRBJ1-1, with 8 nucleotides matching TRBD1. J gave up 10 bases and V 4 bases, and 12 bases lay outside the gene matches. Per germline, CDR1 SGHRS and CDR2 YFSETQ. The CDR3 consists of 14 residues. The CDR3 DNA is TGCGCCAGCAGCGCTTCACAGGGGGGGCAGGGAGCTTTCTTT. Amino acids: CASSASQGGQGAFF.

The CDR3 loop reads CASSLVAGGAYEQYF. CDR3 nucleotide sequence: TGTGCCAGCAGCTTAGTAGCGGGGGGCGCCTACGAGCAGTACTTC. The rearrangement uses TRBV7-2 and TRBJ2-7; TRBD2 agrees at 10 bases. V lost 1 base, J lost 2 bases, and 2 bases stayed unmatched. Germline V CDR1 and CDR2: SGHTA, FQGNSA. This CDR3 has 15 amino acids.

This clone was picked up a small number of times. V gene TRBV5-1 combines with J gene TRBJ2-2; D remains ambiguous. The V gene lost 6 bases and the J gene lost 1 base, with 4 bases spanning the gap. CDR1 is SGHRS, CDR2 YFSETQ, per germline. The CDR3 is 12 amino acids. CDR3 sequence (DNA): TGCGCCAGCAATATGAACACCGGGGAGCTGTTTTTT. Translation: CASNMNTGELFF.

V gene TRBV11-2 combines with J gene TRBJ1-1, with TRBD1 matching 8 bases. The CDR3 covers 16 residues. The V gene's germline CDR1 is SGHAT and CDR2 FQNNGV. J was trimmed by 5 bases and V by 2 bases; bases with no gene match: 10. CDR3 loop: CASSLSGRGRRTEAFF. The DNA for the CDR3 is TGTGCCAGCAGCTTATCGGGCAGGGGGCGGAGGACTGAAGCTTTCTTT.